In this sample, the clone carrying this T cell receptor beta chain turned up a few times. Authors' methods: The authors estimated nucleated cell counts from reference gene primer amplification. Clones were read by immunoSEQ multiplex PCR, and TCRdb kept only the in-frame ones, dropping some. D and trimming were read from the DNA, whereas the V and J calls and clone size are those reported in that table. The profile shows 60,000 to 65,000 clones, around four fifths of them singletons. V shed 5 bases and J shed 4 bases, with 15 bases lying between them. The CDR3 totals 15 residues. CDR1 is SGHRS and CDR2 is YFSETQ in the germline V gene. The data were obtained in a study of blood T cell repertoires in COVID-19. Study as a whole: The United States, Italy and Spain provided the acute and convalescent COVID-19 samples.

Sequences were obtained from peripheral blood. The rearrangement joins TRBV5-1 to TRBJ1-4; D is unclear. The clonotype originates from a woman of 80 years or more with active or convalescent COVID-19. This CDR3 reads CASRPDASGNEKLFF. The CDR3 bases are TGCGCCAGCAGACCCGACGCGTCGGGTAATGAAAAACTGTTTTTT.